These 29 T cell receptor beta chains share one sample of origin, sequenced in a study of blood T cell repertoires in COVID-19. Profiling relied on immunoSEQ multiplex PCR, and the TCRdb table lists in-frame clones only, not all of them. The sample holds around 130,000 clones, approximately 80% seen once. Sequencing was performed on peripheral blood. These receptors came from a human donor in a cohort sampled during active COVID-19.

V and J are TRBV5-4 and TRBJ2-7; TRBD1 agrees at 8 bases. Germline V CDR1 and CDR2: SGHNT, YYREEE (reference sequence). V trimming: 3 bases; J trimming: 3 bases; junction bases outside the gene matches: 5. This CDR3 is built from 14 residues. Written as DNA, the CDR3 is TGTGCCAGCAGCTCCAGACAGGGGAACTACGAGCAGTACTTC. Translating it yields CASSSRQGNYEQYF.

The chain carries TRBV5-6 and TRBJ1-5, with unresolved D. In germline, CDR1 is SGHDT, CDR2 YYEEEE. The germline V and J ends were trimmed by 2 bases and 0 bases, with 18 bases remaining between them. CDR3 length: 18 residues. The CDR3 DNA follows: TGTGCCAGCAGCTTTTTTGTATACGATCCCTATAGCAATCAGCCCCAGCATTTT. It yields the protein CASSFFVYDPYSNQPQHF.

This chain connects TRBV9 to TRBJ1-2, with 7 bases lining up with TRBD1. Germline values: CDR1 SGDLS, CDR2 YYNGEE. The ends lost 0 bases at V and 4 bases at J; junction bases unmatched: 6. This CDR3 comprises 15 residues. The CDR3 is CASSVAETGSYGYTF. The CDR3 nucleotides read TGTGCCAGCAGCGTAGCAGAGACAGGGTCCTATGGCTACACCTTC.

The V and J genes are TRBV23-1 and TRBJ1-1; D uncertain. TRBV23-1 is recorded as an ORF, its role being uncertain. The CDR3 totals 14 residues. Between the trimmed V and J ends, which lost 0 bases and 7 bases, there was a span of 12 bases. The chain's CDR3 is CASSQSKRVYEAFF. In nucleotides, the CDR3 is TGCGCCAGCAGTCAATCAAAGAGGGTTTATGAAGCTTTCTTT.

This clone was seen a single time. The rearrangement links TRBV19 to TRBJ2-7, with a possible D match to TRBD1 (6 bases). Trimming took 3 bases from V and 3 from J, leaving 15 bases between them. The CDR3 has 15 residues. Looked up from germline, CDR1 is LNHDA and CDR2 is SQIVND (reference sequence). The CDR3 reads CASSIADRSDYEQYF. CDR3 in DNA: TGTGCCAGTAGTATCGCCGACAGGTCGGACTACGAGCAGTACTTC.

CDR3 in amino acids: CASSLSIQNTGELFF. CDR3 sequence (DNA): TGTGCCAGCAGTTTATCTATTCAGAACACCGGGGAGCTGTTTTTT. The rearrangement uses TRBV28 and TRBJ2-2; D is unresolved. CDR1 MDHEN and CDR2 SYDVKM come from the germline V gene. With 1 base removed from V and 1 base from J, the gap between germline ends came to 7 bases. The CDR3 has 15 amino acids.

Here the CDR3 DNA reads TGTGCCAGCAGTTTAGCGGTAAACACCGGGGAGCTGTTTTTT. Translated: CASSLAVNTGELFF. The genes are TRBV27 and TRBJ2-2; D gene unclear. This CDR3 spans 14 amino acids. V lost 2 bases and J lost 2, with 6 bases in between. Germline assignment: CDR1 MNHEY and CDR2 SMNVEV (reference sequence).

CDR3: CASSLEDRDEQYF. For the CDR3, the DNA is TGTGCCAGCAGCTTAGAAGACAGGGACGAGCAGTACTTC. The chain joins TRBV7-9 to TRBJ2-7, with 7 bases that match TRBD1. The CDR3 runs to 13 residues. V shed 1 base and J 5 bases; nucleotides not matched to a gene: 2. Looked up from germline, CDR1 is SEHNR and CDR2 is FQNEAQ (reference sequence).

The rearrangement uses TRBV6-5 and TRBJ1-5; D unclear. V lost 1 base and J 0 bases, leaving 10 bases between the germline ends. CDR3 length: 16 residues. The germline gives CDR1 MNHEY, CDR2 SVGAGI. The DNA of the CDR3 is TGTGCCAGCAGTTACTACAGTACCCATAGCAATCAGCCCCAGCATTTT. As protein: CASSYYSTHSNQPQHF.

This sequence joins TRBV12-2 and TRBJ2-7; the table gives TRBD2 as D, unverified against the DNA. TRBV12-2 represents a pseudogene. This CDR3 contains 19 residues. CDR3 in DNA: TGTGCAAGTCGCTCTAGAGGGCTAGCGGGAGGTTCCATCTCCTACGAGCAGTACTTC. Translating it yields CASRSRGLAGGSISYEQYF.

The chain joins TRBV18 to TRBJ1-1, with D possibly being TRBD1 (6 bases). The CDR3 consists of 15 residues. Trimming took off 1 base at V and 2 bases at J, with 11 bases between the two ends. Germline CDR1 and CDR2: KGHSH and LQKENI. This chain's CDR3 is CASSPLTRGNTEAFF. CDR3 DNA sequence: TGTGCCAGCTCACCACTGACCAGGGGTAACACTGAAGCTTTCTTT.

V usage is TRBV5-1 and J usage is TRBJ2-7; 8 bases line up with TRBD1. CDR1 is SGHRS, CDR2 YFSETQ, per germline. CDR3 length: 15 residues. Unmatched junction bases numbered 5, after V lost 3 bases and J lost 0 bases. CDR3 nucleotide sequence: TGCGCCAGCAGCTCGTTGACAGGGGCCTCCTACGAGCAGTACTTC. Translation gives CASSSLTGASYEQYF.

The DNA for the CDR3 is TGTGCCAGCAGCGCGGGGGGACTAGTCGTGACCCAGTACTTC. Amino acids: CASSAGGLVVTQYF. The rearrangement joins TRBV7-6 to TRBJ2-5; TRBD2 matches 8 bases. There are 14 residues in the CDR3. Per germline, CDR1 SGHVS and CDR2 FNYEAQ. J gave up 7 bases and V 5 bases, and 9 bases lay outside the gene matches.

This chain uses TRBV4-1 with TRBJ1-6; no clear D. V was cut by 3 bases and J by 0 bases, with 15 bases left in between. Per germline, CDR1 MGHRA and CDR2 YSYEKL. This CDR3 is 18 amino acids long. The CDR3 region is CASSQGQATSSYNSPLHF. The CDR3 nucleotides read TGCGCCAGCAGCCAGGGCCAGGCTACAAGCTCCTATAATTCACCCCTCCACTTT.

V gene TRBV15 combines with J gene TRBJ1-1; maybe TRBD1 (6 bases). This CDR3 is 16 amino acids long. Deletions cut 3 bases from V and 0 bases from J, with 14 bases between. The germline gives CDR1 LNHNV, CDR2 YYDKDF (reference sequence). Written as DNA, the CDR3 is TGTGCCACCAGCAGGTACAGGGAGGGACTGAACACTGAAGCTTTCTTT. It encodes CATSRYREGLNTEAFF.

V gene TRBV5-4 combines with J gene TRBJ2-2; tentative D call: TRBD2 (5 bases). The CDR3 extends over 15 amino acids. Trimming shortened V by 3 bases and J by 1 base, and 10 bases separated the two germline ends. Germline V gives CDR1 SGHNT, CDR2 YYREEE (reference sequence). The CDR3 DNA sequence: TGTGCCAGCAGCTATGAAGGACTGAACACCGGGGAGCTGTTTTTT. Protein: CASSYEGLNTGELFF.

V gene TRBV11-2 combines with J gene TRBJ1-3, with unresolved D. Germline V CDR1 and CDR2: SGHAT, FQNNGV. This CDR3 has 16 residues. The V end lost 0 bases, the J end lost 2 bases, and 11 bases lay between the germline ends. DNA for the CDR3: TGTGCCAGCAGCTTAGATCGGGGAGGGACTGGAAACACCATATATTTT. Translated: CASSLDRGGTGNTIYF.

CDR3 protein: CASSLVDRGHVSTDTQYF. The CDR3 DNA reads as TGTGCCAGCAGCTTAGTGGACAGGGGTCACGTTAGCACAGATACGCAGTATTTT. The chain recombines TRBV7-9 with TRBJ2-3; 9 bases align to TRBD1. The length of the CDR3 is 18 residues. V dropped 1 base and J dropped 0; count of bases not matched to a gene: 8. Germline V gene data show CDR1 as SEHNR and CDR2 as FQNEAQ (reference sequence). Based on the CDR3 plus reference TRBV7-9 and TRBJ2-3, the full variable domain is DTGVSQNPRHKITKRGQNVTFRCDPISEHNRLYWYRQTLGQGPEFLTYFQNEAQLEKSRLLSDRFSAERPKGSFSTLEIQRTEQGDSAMYLCASSLVDRGHVSTDTQYFGPGTRLTVL.

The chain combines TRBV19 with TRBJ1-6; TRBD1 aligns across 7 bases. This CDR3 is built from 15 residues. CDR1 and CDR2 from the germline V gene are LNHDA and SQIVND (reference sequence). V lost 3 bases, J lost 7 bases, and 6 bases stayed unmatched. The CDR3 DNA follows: TGTGCCAGTAGTATCTACAGGGGAGAGAATTCACCCCTCCACTTT. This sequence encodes CASSIYRGENSPLHF. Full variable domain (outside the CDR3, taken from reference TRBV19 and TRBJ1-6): DGGITQSPKYLFRKEGQNVTLSCEQNLNHDAMYWYRQDPGQGLRLIYYSQIVNDFQKGDIAEGYSVSREKKESFPLTVTSAQKNPTAFYLCASSIYRGENSPLHFGNGTRLTVT.

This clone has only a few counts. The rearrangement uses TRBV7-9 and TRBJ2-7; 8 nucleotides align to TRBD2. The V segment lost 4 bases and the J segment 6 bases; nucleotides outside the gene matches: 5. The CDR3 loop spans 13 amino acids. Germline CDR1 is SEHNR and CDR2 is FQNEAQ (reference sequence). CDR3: CASSSGGGGEQYF. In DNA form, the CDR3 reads TGTGCCAGCAGCTCGGGAGGGGGTGGCGAGCAGTACTTC.

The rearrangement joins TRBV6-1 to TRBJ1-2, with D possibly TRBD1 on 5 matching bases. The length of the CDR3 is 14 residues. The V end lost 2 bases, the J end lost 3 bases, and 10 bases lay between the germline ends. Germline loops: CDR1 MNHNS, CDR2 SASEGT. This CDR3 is CASSERQGHYGYTF. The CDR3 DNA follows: TGTGCCAGCAGTGAACGGCAGGGCCACTATGGCTACACCTTC.

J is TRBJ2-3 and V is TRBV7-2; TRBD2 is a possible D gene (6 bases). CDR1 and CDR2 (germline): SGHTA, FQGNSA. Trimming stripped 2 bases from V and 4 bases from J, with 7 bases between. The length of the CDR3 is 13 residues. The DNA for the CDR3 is TGTGCCAGCAGCTTAACTAGCCCAGATACGCAGTATTTT. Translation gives CASSLTSPDTQYF.

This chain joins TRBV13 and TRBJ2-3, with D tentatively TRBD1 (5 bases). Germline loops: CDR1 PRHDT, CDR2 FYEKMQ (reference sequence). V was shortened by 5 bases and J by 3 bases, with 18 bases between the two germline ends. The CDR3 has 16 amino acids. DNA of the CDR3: TGTGCCAGCAGCCAGGGTAGAAATTCGCCGACAGATACGCAGTATTTT. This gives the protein CASSQGRNSPTDTQYF.

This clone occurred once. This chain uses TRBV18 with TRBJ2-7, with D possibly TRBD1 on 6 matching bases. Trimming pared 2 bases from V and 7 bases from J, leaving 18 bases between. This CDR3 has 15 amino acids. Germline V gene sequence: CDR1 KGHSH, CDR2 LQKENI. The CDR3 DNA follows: TGTGCCAGCTCACCAGCCTGGGACATGGGGCGGGAGCAGTACTTC. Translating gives CASSPAWDMGREQYF.

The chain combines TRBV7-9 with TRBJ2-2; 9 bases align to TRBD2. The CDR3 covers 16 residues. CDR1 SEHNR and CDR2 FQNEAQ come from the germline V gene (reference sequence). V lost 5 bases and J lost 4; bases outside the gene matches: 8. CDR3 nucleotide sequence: TGTGCCAGCAGCCCCAGCCTAGCGGGGTTCACCGGGGAGCTGTTTTTT. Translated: CASSPSLAGFTGELFF.

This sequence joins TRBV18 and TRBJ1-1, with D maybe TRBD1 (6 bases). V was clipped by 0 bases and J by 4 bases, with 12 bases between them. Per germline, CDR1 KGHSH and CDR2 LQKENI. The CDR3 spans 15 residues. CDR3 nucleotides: TGTGCCAGCTCACCACCGGGGGGGGCCGGCACTGAAGCTTTCTTT. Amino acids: CASSPPGGAGTEAFF.

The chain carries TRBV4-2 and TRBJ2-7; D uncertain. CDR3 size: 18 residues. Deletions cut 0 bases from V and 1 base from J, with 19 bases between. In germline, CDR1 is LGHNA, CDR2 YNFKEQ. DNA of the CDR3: TGTGCCAGCAGCCAAGACCGTACTGGAGAATATAGGTCCTACGAGCAGTACTTC. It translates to CASSQDRTGEYRSYEQYF.

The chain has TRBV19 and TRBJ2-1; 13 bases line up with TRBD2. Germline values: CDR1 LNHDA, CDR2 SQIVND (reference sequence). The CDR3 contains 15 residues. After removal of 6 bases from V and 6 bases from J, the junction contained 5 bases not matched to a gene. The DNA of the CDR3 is TGTGCCAGTAGCCTACTAGCGGGAGGGTTCAATGAGCAGTTCTTC. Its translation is CASSLLAGGFNEQFF.

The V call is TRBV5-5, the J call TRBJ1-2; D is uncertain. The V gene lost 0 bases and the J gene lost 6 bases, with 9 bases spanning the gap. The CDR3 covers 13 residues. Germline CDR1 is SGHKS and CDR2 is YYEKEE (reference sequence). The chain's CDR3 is CASSLGLNDGYTF. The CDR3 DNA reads TGTGCCAGCAGCTTGGGCCTAAACGATGGCTACACCTTC.